Listed here are 19 T cell receptor beta chains from one sample, sequenced in a study of T cells after yellow fever vaccination. Via MiXCR, TCRdb re-called the 5' RACE reads, giving one row per CDR3 protein. The repertoire holds fewer than 450,000 distinct CDR3 sequences, with 3% to 4.5% as singletons. The sequences come from PBMCs, collected 5 days after the yellow fever booster vaccination. The receptor set was obtained from a man between 18 and 29 years old who received the YFV17D yellow fever vaccine.

This clonotype was observed a handful of times. V is TRBV5-1 and J is TRBJ1-4, with D hard to call. CDR1 is SGHRS, CDR2 YFSETQ, per germline. V was trimmed by 2 bases and J by 5 bases, leaving 10 bases between them. The CDR3 is made up of 14 amino acids. In DNA form, the CDR3 reads TGCGCCAGCAGCTTCAGTTTTGGGAATGAAAAACTGTTTTTT. It encodes CASSFSFGNEKLFF. Drawing the rest from reference TRBV5-1 and TRBJ1-4, the complete variable domain is KAGVTQTPRYLIKTRGQQVTLSCSPISGHRSVSWYQQTPGQGLQFLFEYFSETQRNKGNFPGRFSGRQFSNSRSEMNVSTLELGDSALYLCASSFSFGNEKLFFGSGTQLSVL.

This clonotype was observed a handful of times. V is TRBV5-1 and J is TRBJ2-1; weak D call: TRBD2 (6 bases). Germline V lookup: CDR1 SGHRS, CDR2 YFSETQ. The CDR3 loop spans 15 amino acids. Trimming removed 0 bases from V and 8 bases from J, with 15 bases in between. The CDR3 loop reads CASSLAPGVGDEQFF. CDR3 DNA sequence: TGCGCCAGCAGCTTGGCGCCGGGGGTGGGCGATGAGCAGTTCTTC. The variable domain in full, with the rest retrieved from reference TRBV5-1 and TRBJ2-1, is KAGVTQTPRYLIKTRGQQVTLSCSPISGHRSVSWYQQTPGQGLQFLFEYFSETQRNKGNFPGRFSGRQFSNSRSEMNVSTLELGDSALYLCASSLAPGVGDEQFFGPGTRLTVL.

With respect to this clonotype: The germline gene is not matched at one end of the junction; a read error may be the cause. The CDR3 sequence: CASSARGSSKSIQYF. In DNA, the CDR3 is TGTGCCAGCAGTGCAAGGGGCAGTTCCAAAAGCATTCAGTACTTC. The chain couples TRBV12-3 or TRBV12-4 to TRBJ2-4; possibly TRBD1 for D (5 bases). The CDR3 extends over 15 amino acids.

The chain combines TRBV5-1 with TRBJ2-3; TRBD1 aligns across 9 bases. The CDR3 runs 15 residues. From germline, CDR1 is SGHRS and CDR2 YFSETQ. The trim removed 10 bases at V and 0 bases at J, leaving 9 bases unmatched. The CDR3 here is CASNRGPASTDTQYF. The CDR3 bases are TGCGCCTCTAACAGGGGGCCTGCTAGCACAGATACGCAGTATTTT.

This clonotype has only a few counts. V is TRBV20-1 and J is TRBJ2-3; D may be TRBD1 (6 bases). The V end was cut by 0 bases, the J end by 5 bases, with 12 bases between. CDR1 and CDR2 from the germline V gene are DFQATT and SNEGSKA (reference sequence). The CDR3 runs 14 residues. Here the CDR3 reads CSARDLGTLDTQYF. The DNA for the CDR3 is TGCAGTGCTAGAGATCTTGGGACATTAGATACGCAGTATTTT.

This clonotype appeared a few times. This chain joins TRBV6-5 and TRBJ1-2; possibly TRBD1 for D (5 bases). The CDR3 is 13 residues long. CDR1 MNHEY and CDR2 SVGAGI come from the germline V gene. V gave up 4 bases and J gave up 3 bases, with 9 bases separating them. The chain's CDR3 is CASSSPGYYGYTF. DNA for the CDR3: TGTGCCAGCAGTTCTCCAGGGTACTATGGCTACACCTTC.

This chain links TRBV5-1 with TRBJ2-5; D not certain. Trimming stripped 4 bases from V and 5 bases from J, with 9 bases between. The germline V gene has CDR1 SGHRS and CDR2 YFSETQ. This CDR3 has 12 amino acids. CDR3 bases: TGCGCCAGCAGCCCGTGGAGTGAGACCCAGTACTTC. Translating gives CASSPWSETQYF.

This clonotype has at least ten counts. J is TRBJ1-2 and V is TRBV4-3; maybe TRBD1 (5 bases). Trimming cost V 3 bases and J 0 bases, with 11 bases left between them. The CDR3 has 15 amino acids. Germline V gene data show CDR1 as LGHNA and CDR2 as YSLEER. The CDR3 sequence: CASSQVDSSNYGYTF. In DNA form, the CDR3 reads TGCGCCAGCAGCCAGGTTGACAGTTCTAACTATGGCTACACCTTC.

This clonotype was detected ten times or more. The rearrangement links TRBV20-1 to TRBJ1-6; 9 bases agree with TRBD1. Germline V gives CDR1 DFQATT, CDR2 SNEGSKA (reference sequence). After removal of 0 bases from V and 7 bases from J, the junction contained 10 bases not matched to a gene. This CDR3 comprises 17 residues. CDR3 nucleotide sequence: TGCAGTGCTAGAGACCCAAACCGGACAGGGGACAATTCACCCCTCCACTTT. It is translated as CSARDPNRTGDNSPLHF.

This clonotype showed up just a few times. The chain employs TRBV20-1 and TRBJ1-1; D gene ambiguous. In germline, CDR1 is DFQATT, CDR2 SNEGSKA (reference sequence). This CDR3 has 12 amino acids. Trimming stripped 5 bases from V and 5 bases from J, with 12 bases between. The CDR3 region has the DNA TGCAGTGCTTCCGCGGGTAGGACTGAAGCTTTCTTT. It is translated as CSASAGRTEAFF.

There are many counts of this clonotype. This sequence joins TRBV5-6 and TRBJ1-2; 9 positions match TRBD1. The germline V gene has CDR1 SGHDT and CDR2 YYEEEE. After removal of 5 bases from V and 4 bases from J, the junction contained 6 bases not matched to a gene. CDR3 length: 14 residues. The DNA of the CDR3 is TGTGCCAGCAGAACAGGGGGCCGGGCCTATGGCTACACCTTC. This encodes CASRTGGRAYGYTF.

This clonotype was counted a few times. V and J are TRBV20-1 and TRBJ2-3; TRBD2 matches 13 bases. Trimming removed 5 bases from V and 4 bases from J; junction bases left unmatched: 9. The germline V gene has CDR1 DFQATT and CDR2 SNEGSKA (reference sequence). The CDR3 totals 16 residues. CDR3 sequence: CSAAGLAGESADTQYF. Here the CDR3 DNA reads TGCAGTGCTGCCGGACTAGCGGGGGAGTCGGCAGATACGCAGTATTTT.

The chain combines TRBV25-1 with TRBJ2-7; D is ambiguous. Trimming removed 0 bases from V and 4 bases from J, with 10 bases in between. Germline V gene data show CDR1 as MGHDK and CDR2 as SYGVNS. This CDR3 region has 14 residues. The chain's CDR3 is CASSEYSAWYEQYF. The CDR3 nucleotides read TGTGCCAGCAGTGAATATTCAGCTTGGTACGAGCAGTACTTC.

This chain links TRBV10-3 with TRBJ1-2; D gene unclear. The V gene's germline CDR1 is ENHRY and CDR2 SYGVKD. The CDR3 is 14 residues long. Deletions cut 4 bases from V and 6 bases from J, with 15 bases between. CDR3 DNA: TGTGCCATCAGTGGATACAGCAGCCCAGATGGCTACACCTTC. Residues: CAISGYSSPDGYTF.

This clonotype was picked up a small number of times. In DNA, the CDR3 is TGTGCCAGCAGCACAACGGACGTCTCTGGGGCCAACGTCCTGACTTTC. Protein product: CASSTTDVSGANVLTF. The chain combines TRBV7-6 with TRBJ2-6; D call uncertain. CDR1 and CDR2 from the germline V gene are SGHVS and FNYEAQ. V was pared by 5 bases and J by 0 bases, with 11 bases between. The CDR3 contains 16 residues.

This clonotype has a handful of counts. The V call is TRBV7-3, the J call TRBJ2-5; no firm D call. Germline CDR1 is SGHTA and CDR2 is FQGTGA. This CDR3 comprises 13 residues. V was clipped by 0 bases and J by 4 bases, with 6 bases between them. The CDR3 nucleotides are TGTGCCAGCAGCTTAACGTGGGGAGAGACCCAGTACTTC. Translated, it gives CASSLTWGETQYF.

This clonotype was counted ten times or more. V and J are TRBV7-2 and TRBJ2-3; D gene ambiguous. Trimming stripped 1 base from V and 7 bases from J, with 12 bases between. CDR1 is SGHTA, CDR2 FQGNSA, per germline. There are 14 residues in the CDR3. CDR3 protein: CASSLERVRNTQYF. The CDR3 DNA is TGTGCCAGCAGCTTAGAACGGGTCAGGAATACGCAGTATTTT.

V usage is TRBV5-1 and J usage is TRBJ2-5; no clear D gene. CDR1 SGHRS and CDR2 YFSETQ come from the germline V gene. Trimming left V 6 bases short and J 2 bases short, with 8 bases between. This CDR3 has 12 residues. The CDR3 is CASKIGQETQYF. Written as DNA, the CDR3 is TGCGCCAGCAAGATCGGGCAAGAGACCCAGTACTTC.

The table lists this clonotype with many counts. The V and J genes are TRBV24-1 and TRBJ2-4; D not certain. The CDR3 length is 11 residues. V gave up 4 bases and J gave up 6 bases, with 3 bases separating them. The germline CDR1 and CDR2 sequences are KGHDR and SFDVKD. CDR3 DNA: TGTGCCACCAGTGAGGGAAACATTCAGTACTTC. Its protein product is CATSEGNIQYF.